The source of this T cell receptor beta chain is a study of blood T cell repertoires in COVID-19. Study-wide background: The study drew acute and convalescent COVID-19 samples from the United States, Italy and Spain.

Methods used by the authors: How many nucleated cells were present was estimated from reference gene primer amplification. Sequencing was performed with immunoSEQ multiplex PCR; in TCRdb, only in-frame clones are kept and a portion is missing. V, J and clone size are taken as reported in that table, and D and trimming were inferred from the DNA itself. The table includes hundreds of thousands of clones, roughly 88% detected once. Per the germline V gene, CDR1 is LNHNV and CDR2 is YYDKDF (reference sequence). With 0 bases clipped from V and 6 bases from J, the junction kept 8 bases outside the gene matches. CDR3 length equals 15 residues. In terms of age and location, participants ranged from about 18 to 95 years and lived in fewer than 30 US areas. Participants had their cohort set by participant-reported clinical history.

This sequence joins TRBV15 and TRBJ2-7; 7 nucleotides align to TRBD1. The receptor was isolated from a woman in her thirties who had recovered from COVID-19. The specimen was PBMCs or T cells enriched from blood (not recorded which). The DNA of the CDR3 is TGTGCCACCAGCAGAGAAGGCCCAGGGGGTCTCGAGCAGTACTTC. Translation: CATSREGPGGLEQYF.